This TCR beta chain derives from a study of blood T cell repertoires in COVID-19. Study context: From the United States, Italy and Spain came samples of acute and convalescent COVID-19. From T cells, B-cell-depleted T cells, or PBMCs came the material, which was cDNA or gDNA.

CDR1 is SGHNT and CDR2 is YENEEA in the germline V gene. Trimming cost V 10 bases and J 3 bases; bases outside gene matches: 10. CDR3 length: 14 residues. Authors' processing steps: Counts of nucleated cells, estimated from reference gene primer amplification, were obtained. The assay was immunoSEQ multiplex PCR, and TCRdb's table has in-frame clones only and misses some. V, J and clone size reflect that table, while D and trimming were determined from the DNA. The sample includes under 300,000 clones, just under 85% of them seen just once. The sequenced sample consisted of peripheral blood. This clonotype was obtained from a woman between 55 and 75 years old with active or convalescent COVID-19. This chain joins TRBV11-3 and TRBJ2-7; TRBD1 matches at 9 bases. The CDR3 DNA reads as TGTGCCACACGACAGGGGGGCTCAAGCTACGAGCAGTACTTC. Residues: CATRQGGSSYEQYF.